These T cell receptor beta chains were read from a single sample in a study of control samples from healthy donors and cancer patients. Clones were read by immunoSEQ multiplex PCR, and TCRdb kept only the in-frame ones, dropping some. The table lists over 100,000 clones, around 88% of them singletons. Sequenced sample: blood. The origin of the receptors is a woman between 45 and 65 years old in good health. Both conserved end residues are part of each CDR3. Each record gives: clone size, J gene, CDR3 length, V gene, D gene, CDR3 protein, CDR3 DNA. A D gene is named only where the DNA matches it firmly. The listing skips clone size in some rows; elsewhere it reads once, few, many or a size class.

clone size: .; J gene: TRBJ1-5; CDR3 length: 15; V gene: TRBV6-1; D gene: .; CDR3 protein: CASSETRDNHQPQHF; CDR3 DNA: TGTGCCAGCAGTGAAACCCGGGACAACCATCAGCCCCAGCATTTT
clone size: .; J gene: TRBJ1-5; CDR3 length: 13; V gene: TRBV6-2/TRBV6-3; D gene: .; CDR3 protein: CASSFSESQPQHF; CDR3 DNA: TGTGCCAGCAGTTTTTCCGAGAGTCAGCCCCAGCATTTT
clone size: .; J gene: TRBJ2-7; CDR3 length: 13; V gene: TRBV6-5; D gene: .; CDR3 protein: CASKTGRSYEQYF; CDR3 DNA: TGTGCCAGCAAGACAGGACGATCCTACGAGCAGTACTTC
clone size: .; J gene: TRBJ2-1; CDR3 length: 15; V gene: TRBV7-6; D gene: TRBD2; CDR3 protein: CASSDGTSGYNEQFF; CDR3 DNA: TGTGCCAGCAGCGACGGGACTAGCGGCTACAATGAGCAGTTCTTC
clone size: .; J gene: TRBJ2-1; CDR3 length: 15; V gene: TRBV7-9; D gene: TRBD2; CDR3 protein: CASRATSGSSGEQFF; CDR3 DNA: TGTGCCAGCAGGGCGACTAGCGGGAGCTCCGGTGAGCAGTTCTTC
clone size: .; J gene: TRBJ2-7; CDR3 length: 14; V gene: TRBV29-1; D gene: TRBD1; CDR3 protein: CSVDGPGQGLQQYF; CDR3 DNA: TGCAGCGTTGACGGCCCCGGACAGGGCCTCCAGCAGTACTTC
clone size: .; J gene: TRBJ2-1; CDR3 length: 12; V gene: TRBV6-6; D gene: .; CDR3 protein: CASRESGGEQFF; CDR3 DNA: TGTGCCAGCAGGGAGAGCGGCGGTGAGCAGTTCTTC
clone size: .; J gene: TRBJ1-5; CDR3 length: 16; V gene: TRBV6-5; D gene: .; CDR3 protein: CASSYSRVQSNQPQHF; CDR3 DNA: TGTGCCAGCAGTTACTCACGGGTACAGAGCAATCAGCCCCAGCATTTT
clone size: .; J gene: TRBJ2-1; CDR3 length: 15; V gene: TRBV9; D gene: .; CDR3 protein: CASSVEGGTRGEQFF; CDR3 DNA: TGTGCCAGCAGCGTAGAAGGTGGGACAAGGGGTGAGCAGTTCTTC
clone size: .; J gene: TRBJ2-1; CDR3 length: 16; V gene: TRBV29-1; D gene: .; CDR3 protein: CSVEDIREGGDNEQFF; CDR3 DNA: TGCAGCGTTGAAGACATCAGGGAGGGGGGTGACAATGAGCAGTTCTTC
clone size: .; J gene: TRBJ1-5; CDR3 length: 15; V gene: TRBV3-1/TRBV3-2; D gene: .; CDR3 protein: CASSQANSRGQPQHF; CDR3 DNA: TGTGCCAGCAGCCAAGCCAATTCTCGGGGTCAGCCCCAGCATTTT
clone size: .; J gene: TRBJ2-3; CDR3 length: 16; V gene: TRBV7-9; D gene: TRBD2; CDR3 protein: CASSKILAGGTDTQYF; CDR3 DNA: TGTGCCAGCAGCAAAATACTAGCGGGGGGCACAGATACGCAGTATTTT
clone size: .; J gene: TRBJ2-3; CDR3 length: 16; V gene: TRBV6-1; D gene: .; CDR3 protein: CASSATTRDPTDTQYF; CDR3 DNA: TGTGCCAGCAGTGCCACCACGAGGGACCCCACAGATACGCAGTATTTT
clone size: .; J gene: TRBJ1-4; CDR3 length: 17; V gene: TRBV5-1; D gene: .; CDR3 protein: CASSDRDSPMREEKLFF; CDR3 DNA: TGCGCCAGCAGCGACCGGGACTCGCCTATGAGGGAAGAAAAACTGTTTTTT
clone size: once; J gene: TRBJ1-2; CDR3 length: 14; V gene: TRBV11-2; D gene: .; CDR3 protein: CASSRAPSPGGYTF; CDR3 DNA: TGTGCCAGCAGCCGGGCCCCATCCCCGGGTGGCTACACCTTC
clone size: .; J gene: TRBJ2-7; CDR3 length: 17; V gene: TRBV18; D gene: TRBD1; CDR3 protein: CASSRGSNIVGTEGQYF; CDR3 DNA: TGTGCCAGCTCTCGGGGAAGTAACATTGTGGGGACAGAGGGGCAGTACTTC
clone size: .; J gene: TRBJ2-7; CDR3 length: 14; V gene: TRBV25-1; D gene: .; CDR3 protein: CASSEFPGPYEQYF; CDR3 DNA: TGTGCCAGCAGTGAATTCCCAGGCCCCTACGAGCAGTACTTC
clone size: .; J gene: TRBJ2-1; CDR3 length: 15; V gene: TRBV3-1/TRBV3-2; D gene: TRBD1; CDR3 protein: CASSHTLAGGYEQFF; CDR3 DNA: TGTGCCAGCAGCCACACTCTCGCAGGGGGCTATGAGCAGTTCTTC
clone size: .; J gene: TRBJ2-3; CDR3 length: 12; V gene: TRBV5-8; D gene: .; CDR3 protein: CASSRRGDTQYF; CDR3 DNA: TGTGCCAGCAGCCGGAGGGGAGATACGCAGTATTTT
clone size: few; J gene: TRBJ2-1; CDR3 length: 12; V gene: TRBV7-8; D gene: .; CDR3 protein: CASSFDYNEQFF; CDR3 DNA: TGTGCCAGCAGCTTCGACTACAATGAGCAGTTCTTC